The clone carrying this T cell receptor (beta chain) was seen many times. Individual cDNA molecules received unique molecular identifiers in the library. As processed by the authors: With a range of 23,224 to 690,600, the median per sample was around 96,000 TCRs. Via MiXCR, TCRdb re-called the RACE reads, giving one row per CDR3 protein. These V and J calls rely on TCRdb rather than the paper's analysis. The table includes about 96,000 distinct CDR3 sequences, about 9.3% detected once. This specimen comes from a study of human T cells and chemical hapten exposure. The CDR3 contains 16 residues. CDR1 and CDR2 from the germline V gene are MNHNS and SASEGT. Deletions cut 0 bases from V and 0 bases from J, with 10 bases between. Documented time point: patch test 2, 6 weeks after DPC sensitization. Treatment described: therapeutic diphenylcyclopropenone sensitization with weekly scalp DPC.

This material consisted of whole blood, taken in connection with sensitization to the hapten diphenylcyclopropenone (DPC). V gene TRBV6-1 combines with J gene TRBJ2-3, with D unresolved. The sequence was obtained from a woman between 40 and 55 years old with alopecia areata. Some clones in this sample may be carry-over from other donors' samples. For the CDR3, the DNA is TGTGCCAGCAGTGAAGCCACAGCCTCTAGCACAGATACGCAGTATTTT. Amino acids: CASSEATASSTDTQYF.